This T cell receptor beta chain was identified during a study of naive and memory T cell subsets. Overall study results and limits: In CD4 and CD8 cells, diversity dropped from naive through EMRA.

An equimolar mix of two oligonucleotides served as the beta constant-region primer for TRBC1 and TRBC2. Four rounds of PCR amplified the ligated cDNA using nested alpha and beta constant-region primers plus SP2. TCRdb re-called the UMI-ligation and nested PCR reads with MiXCR, one entry per CDR3 protein. The sample records approximately 80,000 distinct CDR3 sequences, roughly 9.3% being singletons. Four subsets defined by CD45RA and CD27 were sorted after CD3, CD4, CD8 and live/dead staining. This clonotype was observed a handful of times. What it binds is unknown. Sequencing used naive CD8+ T cells from blood. The receptor was derived from a human donor in good health.

In nucleotides, the CDR3 is TGCAGCGTTGAAGTGCCAGGGGAAACCTACGAGCAGTACTTC. This translates into CSVEVPGETYEQYF. The chain recombines TRBV29-1 with TRBJ2-7; D might be TRBD1 (6 bases). V was shortened by 1 base and J by 2 bases, with 12 bases between the two germline ends. The CDR3 sequence is 14 residues long. Germline CDR1 is SQVTM and CDR2 is ANQGSEA.